A selection of T cell receptor beta chains follows, all from one sample in a study of CD4 T cells in relation to SARS-CoV-2 and coronaviruses. Assay used: immunoSEQ multiplex PCR; TCRdb lists only in-frame clones, some missing. The sample comprises 50,000 to 65,000 clones, about 91% of which are singletons, and around 0.41% rests with the top ten. The sequencing sample was made of naive CD4+ T cells from PBMCs. The receptor set was obtained from an adult with COVID-19. CDR3s include the opening cysteine and the closing phenylalanine or tryptophan. Fields, in order: J gene, D gene, CDR3 length, clone size, V gene, CDR3 DNA, CDR3 protein. The D gene is left open where the match is weak. The size entry is marked missing in some rows and otherwise reads once, few, many or a size class.

TRBJ2-1 | TRBD2 | 15 | . | TRBV28 | TGTGCCAGCCCCCCGGGTAGCGGGGGCTACAATGAGCAGTTCTTC | CASPPGSGGYNEQFF
TRBJ2-7 | . | 14 | . | TRBV9 | TGTGCCAGCAGCGTAGATGTGCATGGCTACGAGCAGTACTTC | CASSVDVHGYEQYF
TRBJ2-7 | . | 13 | few | TRBV5-4 | TGTGCCAGCAGCCGCCCCGCGGTCCACGAGCAGTACTTC | CASSRPAVHEQYF
TRBJ2-3 | TRBD1 | 13 | . | TRBV2 | TGTGCCAGCAGGACAGGGTACGAAGATACGCAGTATTTT | CASRTGYEDTQYF
TRBJ2-7 | TRBD1 | 14 | . | TRBV28 | TGTGCCAGCAGTTTATCCGGGACAGGGTACGAGCAGTACTTC | CASSLSGTGYEQYF
TRBJ2-7 | TRBD1 | 12 | . | TRBV18 | TGTGCCAGCTCGCCTGACAGGGTTGGGCAGTACTTC | CASSPDRVGQYF
TRBJ2-5 | TRBD2 | 15 | . | TRBV5-4 | TGTGCCAGCAGCTTGCTAGCGGGCGTCCAAGAGACCCAGTACTTC | CASSLLAGVQETQYF
TRBJ2-1 | TRBD2 | 14 | . | TRBV19 | TGTGCCAGTAGTCGCCTAGCGGGAGGGGCTGAGCAGTTCTTC | CASSRLAGGAEQFF
TRBJ2-7 | . | 11 | . | TRBV28 | TGTGCCAGCAGTTTGTGGGGAGAGCAGTACTTC | CASSLWGEQYF
TRBJ2-2 | . | 16 | . | TRBV5-5 | TGTGCCAGCAGCTCTGCAGGCGGTTCGAACACCGGGGAGCTGTTTTTT | CASSSAGGSNTGELFF
TRBJ1-5 | TRBD1 | 17 | . | TRBV3-1/TRBV3-2 | TGTGCCAGCAGCCAAGGGGCGGGGGGACAGATCAATCAGCCCCAGCATTTT | CASSQGAGGQINQPQHF
TRBJ2-7 | TRBD1 | 15 | . | TRBV3-1/TRBV3-2 | TGTGCCAGCAGCCGACTTCGACAGGGGACCTACGAGCAGTACTTC | CASSRLRQGTYEQYF
TRBJ2-3 | . | 18 | . | TRBV5-1 | TGCGCCAGCAGCTTCCTACCCCAACTGGGTACTAGCACAGATACGCAGTATTTT | CASSFLPQLGTSTDTQYF
TRBJ2-4 | . | 20 | . | TRBV10-1 | TGCGCCAGCTCAACCGAACCGCAGGTAGACCCGACCCTAGCCAAAAACATTCAGTACTTC | CASSTEPQVDPTLAKNIQYF
TRBJ1-5 | . | 11 | . | TRBV28 | TGTGCCAGCAGTTTTTCTCAGCCCCAGCATTTT | CASSFSQPQHF